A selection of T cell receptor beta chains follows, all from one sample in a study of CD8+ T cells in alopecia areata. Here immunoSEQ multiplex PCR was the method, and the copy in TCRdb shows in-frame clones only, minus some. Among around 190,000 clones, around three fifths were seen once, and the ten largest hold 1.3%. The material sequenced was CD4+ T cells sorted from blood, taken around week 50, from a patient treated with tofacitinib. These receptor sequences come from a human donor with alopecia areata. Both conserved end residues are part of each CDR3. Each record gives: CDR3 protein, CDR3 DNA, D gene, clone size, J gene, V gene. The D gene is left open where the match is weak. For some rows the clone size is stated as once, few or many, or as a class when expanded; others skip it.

CDR3aa: CASSVGAGDTQYF
CDR3nt: TGCGCCAGCAGCGTTGGGGCTGGAGATACGCAGTATTTT
d_gene: NA
abundance: few
j_gene: TRBJ2-3
v_gene: TRBV5-1

CDR3aa: CASTTGANEQFF
CDR3nt: TGTGCCAGCACCACAGGTGCCAATGAGCAGTTCTTC
d_gene: NA
abundance: NA
j_gene: TRBJ2-1
v_gene: TRBV11-2

CDR3aa: CAIRSSGNTIYF
CDR3nt: TGTGCCATCAGGTCTTCTGGAAACACCATATATTTT
d_gene: NA
abundance: NA
j_gene: TRBJ1-3
v_gene: TRBV10-3

CDR3aa: CASTAGTINTEAFF
CDR3nt: TGTGCCAGCACGGCAGGGACCATCAACACTGAAGCTTTCTTT
d_gene: NA
abundance: NA
j_gene: TRBJ1-1
v_gene: TRBV5-8

CDR3aa: CATSRDPSGVYEQYF
CDR3nt: TGTGCCACCAGCAGAGACCCCTCGGGAGTCTACGAGCAGTACTTC
d_gene: NA
abundance: NA
j_gene: TRBJ2-7
v_gene: TRBV15

CDR3aa: CASSSLTGTYEQYF
CDR3nt: TGTGCCAGCAGCTCACTCACAGGGACCTACGAGCAGTACTTC
d_gene: NA
abundance: NA
j_gene: TRBJ2-7
v_gene: TRBV5-6

CDR3aa: CAWSSPGDGYTF
CDR3nt: TGTGCCTGGAGTTCCCCGGGGGATGGCTACACCTTC
d_gene: NA
abundance: NA
j_gene: TRBJ1-2
v_gene: TRBV30

CDR3aa: CSVAGRLYNEQFF
CDR3nt: TGCAGCGTTGCGGGGAGGCTCTACAATGAGCAGTTCTTC
d_gene: NA
abundance: NA
j_gene: TRBJ2-1
v_gene: TRBV29-1

CDR3aa: CASSFEGSSGQFF
CDR3nt: TGTGCCAGCAGCTTCGAGGGGTCATCGGGACAGTTCTTC
d_gene: NA
abundance: NA
j_gene: TRBJ2-1
v_gene: TRBV7-8

CDR3aa: CASSSRTGGSGEQYF
CDR3nt: TGTGCCAGCAGCTCAAGGACAGGGGGCTCTGGGGAGCAGTACTTC
d_gene: TRBD1
abundance: NA
j_gene: TRBJ2-7
v_gene: TRBV9

CDR3aa: CASSRAENEKLFF
CDR3nt: TGTGCCAGCAGCCGTGCTGAAAATGAAAAACTGTTTTTT
d_gene: NA
abundance: NA
j_gene: TRBJ1-4
v_gene: TRBV5-6

CDR3aa: CAISELRAGTYEQYF
CDR3nt: TGTGCCATCAGTGAGTTAAGGGCAGGTACCTACGAGCAGTACTTC
d_gene: NA
abundance: few
j_gene: TRBJ2-7
v_gene: TRBV10-3

CDR3aa: CASSPPGQPQHF
CDR3nt: TGTGCCAGCAGCCCTCCGGGTCAGCCCCAGCATTTT
d_gene: NA
abundance: NA
j_gene: TRBJ1-5
v_gene: TRBV7-2

CDR3aa: CASSGVYGGYTF
CDR3nt: TGTGCCAGCAGTGGTGTCTATGGTGGCTACACCTTC
d_gene: NA
abundance: NA
j_gene: TRBJ1-2
v_gene: TRBV25-1

CDR3aa: CASSDRTRTNYGYTF
CDR3nt: TGTGCCAGCAGCGATAGGACTCGGACCAACTATGGCTACACCTTC
d_gene: NA
abundance: NA
j_gene: TRBJ1-2
v_gene: TRBV5-6

CDR3aa: CASSPRDRETQYF
CDR3nt: TGTGCCAGCTCACCACGGGACAGAGAGACCCAGTACTTC
d_gene: TRBD1
abundance: NA
j_gene: TRBJ2-5
v_gene: TRBV18

CDR3aa: CASSETGQLGSPLHF
CDR3nt: TGTGCCAGCAGCGAGACGGGACAGTTGGGATCACCCCTCCACTTT
d_gene: TRBD1
abundance: NA
j_gene: TRBJ1-6
v_gene: TRBV7-2

CDR3aa: CASSPSQGAYEQYF
CDR3nt: TGTGCCAGCAGCCCCTCGCAGGGGGCCTACGAGCAGTACTTC
d_gene: TRBD1
abundance: NA
j_gene: TRBJ2-7
v_gene: TRBV7-9